The 12 T cell receptor beta chains below were found in one sample sequenced in a study of radiotherapy plus CTLA-4 blockade in lung cancer. Generated by immunoSEQ multiplex PCR, the TCRdb table keeps only in-frame clones and is missing some. The repertoire includes over 80,000 clones, around four fifths of them detected once, and around 0.8% sits in the top ten. Here the sequenced sample was peripheral blood, taken from a patient treated with radiotherapy plus ipilimumab. Source of these receptors: a human donor with non-small cell lung cancer who had stable disease on radiotherapy plus ipilimumab.

Points on this clone: Sequence at one end of the junction differs from germline and may be a read error. This CDR3 reads CAGSLGHNEQFF. The CDR3 bases are TGTGCCGGCAGCTTAGGACACAATGAGCAGTTCTTC. The J gene is TRBJ2-1, the V gene TRBV7-3; no clear D. CDR3 length: 12 amino acids. Per germline, CDR1 SGHTA and CDR2 FQGTGA.

The rearrangement joins TRBV7-8 to TRBJ2-1; maybe TRBD1 (5 bases). Trimming removed 1 base from V and 8 bases from J, with 9 bases in between. CDR1 and CDR2 from the germline V gene are SGHVS and FQNEAQ. There are 13 residues in the CDR3. The CDR3 nucleotides are TGTGCCAGCAGCTTAGACAGGCAGTATGAGCAGTTCTTC. Its translation: CASSLDRQYEQFF.

V is TRBV4-1 and J is TRBJ2-7; D might be TRBD1 (6 bases). V was shortened by 2 bases and J by 6 bases, with 20 bases between the two germline ends. The CDR3 is 16 residues long. Germline values: CDR1 MGHRA, CDR2 YSYEKL. CDR3 DNA: TGCGCCAGCAGCCAAAGGGAGCAGGGGTCTCTCGGCGAGCAGTACTTC. This codes for CASSQREQGSLGEQYF.

The chain combines TRBV6-5 with TRBJ2-7; 7 bases are a match to TRBD2. Unmatched junction bases numbered 2, after V lost 6 bases and J lost 0 bases. CDR1 and CDR2 from the germline V gene are MNHEY and SVGAGI. The CDR3 covers 13 residues. The CDR3 sequence: CASRKRGSYEQYF. In DNA form, the CDR3 reads TGTGCCAGCAGGAAGCGGGGCTCCTACGAGCAGTACTTC.

This sequence joins TRBV6-1 and TRBJ2-1; possibly TRBD2 for D (6 bases). CDR1 is MNHNS, CDR2 SASEGT, per germline. V was cut by 3 bases and J by 3 bases, with 12 bases left in between. This CDR3 spans 15 amino acids. Here the CDR3 DNA reads TGTGCCAGCAGTGAGGAGGGACCGATCTACAATGAGCAGTTCTTC. Amino acids: CASSEEGPIYNEQFF.

This chain uses TRBV11-2 with TRBJ2-3; D unresolved. V was shortened by 0 bases and J by 2 bases, with 6 bases between the two germline ends. The germline gives CDR1 SGHAT, CDR2 FQNNGV. The CDR3 loop spans 14 amino acids. The CDR3 DNA reads as TGTGCCAGCAGCTTAGATAAGGTCACAGATACGCAGTATTTT. Translation: CASSLDKVTDTQYF.

This clone was found a few times. This sequence joins TRBV4-1 and TRBJ1-6; D call uncertain. V gave up 0 bases and J gave up 6 bases, with 12 bases separating them. This CDR3 has 16 residues. Germline V gene lookup returns CDR1 MGHRA and CDR2 YSYEKL. CDR3 amino acids: CASSQDSSGFNSPLHF. CDR3 nucleotide sequence: TGCGCCAGCAGCCAAGATTCTAGTGGCTTTAATTCACCCCTCCACTTT.

This clone appeared a single time. The chain has TRBV5-1 and TRBJ2-5; 11 positions agree with TRBD2. V was pared by 4 bases and J by 5 bases, with 10 bases of the junction left unmatched. Per germline, CDR1 SGHRS and CDR2 YFSETQ. The length of the CDR3 is 16 residues. CDR3 in amino acids: CASSRTSGSGGETQYF. The CDR3 region has the DNA TGCGCCAGCAGCCGAACTAGCGGGAGTGGGGGGGAGACCCAGTACTTC. The full variable domain, with the rest looked up from reference TRBV5-1 and TRBJ2-5, is KAGVTQTPRYLIKTRGQQVTLSCSPISGHRSVSWYQQTPGQGLQFLFEYFSETQRNKGNFPGRFSGRQFSNSRSEMNVSTLELGDSALYLCASSRTSGSGGETQYFGPGTRLLVL.

This chain connects TRBV6-6 to TRBJ1-6, with a possible D match to TRBD1 (5 bases). The ends were cut back, 1 base at V and 7 bases at J, with 8 bases in the middle. Germline CDR1 reads MNHNY; CDR2 reads SVGAGI (reference sequence). This CDR3 is 14 amino acids long. The CDR3 DNA reads as TGTGCCAGCAGTTACTACGGGGGGAATTCACCCCTCCACTTT. Its translation is CASSYYGGNSPLHF.

V gene TRBV6-1 combines with J gene TRBJ2-7; 8 bases map to TRBD1. This CDR3 is 13 amino acids long. Looked up from germline, CDR1 is MNHNS and CDR2 is SASEGT. V was pared by 8 bases and J by 3 bases, with 6 bases of the junction left unmatched. This CDR3 reads CASPPGQVYEQYF. Written as DNA, the CDR3 is TGTGCCAGCCCCCCGGGACAGGTCTACGAGCAGTACTTC.

This CDR3 reads CASSLDGWSTDTQYF. The CDR3 DNA follows: TGCGCCAGCAGCTTGGATGGTTGGAGCACAGATACGCAGTATTTT. The chain joins TRBV5-1 to TRBJ2-3; no clear D gene. The CDR3 has 15 amino acids. Trimming left V 0 bases short and J 0 bases short, with 8 bases between. The germline gives CDR1 SGHRS, CDR2 YFSETQ.

This clone has just one count. The chain is built from TRBV18 and TRBJ2-1; the match to TRBD2 covers 14 bases. The V segment lost 5 bases and the J segment 6 bases; nucleotides outside the gene matches: 3. Per germline, CDR1 KGHSH and CDR2 LQKENI. The CDR3 is made up of 15 amino acids. The CDR3 protein is CASSSGLAGGNEQFF. CDR3 in DNA: TGTGCCAGCTCATCAGGACTAGCGGGGGGCAATGAGCAGTTCTTC.